This T cell receptor beta chain stems from a study of blood T cell repertoires in COVID-19. CDR1 is MGHRA, CDR2 YSYEKL, per germline. With 4 bases removed from V and 0 bases from J, the gap between germline ends came to 13 bases. The CDR3 totals 15 residues. The table came from immunoSEQ multiplex PCR; TCRdb's copy has only in-frame clones and leaves some out. This table has under 200,000 clones, approximately 91% appearing once. This chain links TRBV4-1 with TRBJ2-7; D might be TRBD2 (6 bases). The receptor was isolated from a woman in her late teens or twenties who had recovered from COVID-19. What was sequenced was PBMCs or T cells enriched from blood (not recorded which). The CDR3 nucleotides read TGCGCCAGCAGCCGCGGGTGGCGGGACTCCTACGAGCAGTACTTC. Translating it yields CASSRGWRDSYEQYF.